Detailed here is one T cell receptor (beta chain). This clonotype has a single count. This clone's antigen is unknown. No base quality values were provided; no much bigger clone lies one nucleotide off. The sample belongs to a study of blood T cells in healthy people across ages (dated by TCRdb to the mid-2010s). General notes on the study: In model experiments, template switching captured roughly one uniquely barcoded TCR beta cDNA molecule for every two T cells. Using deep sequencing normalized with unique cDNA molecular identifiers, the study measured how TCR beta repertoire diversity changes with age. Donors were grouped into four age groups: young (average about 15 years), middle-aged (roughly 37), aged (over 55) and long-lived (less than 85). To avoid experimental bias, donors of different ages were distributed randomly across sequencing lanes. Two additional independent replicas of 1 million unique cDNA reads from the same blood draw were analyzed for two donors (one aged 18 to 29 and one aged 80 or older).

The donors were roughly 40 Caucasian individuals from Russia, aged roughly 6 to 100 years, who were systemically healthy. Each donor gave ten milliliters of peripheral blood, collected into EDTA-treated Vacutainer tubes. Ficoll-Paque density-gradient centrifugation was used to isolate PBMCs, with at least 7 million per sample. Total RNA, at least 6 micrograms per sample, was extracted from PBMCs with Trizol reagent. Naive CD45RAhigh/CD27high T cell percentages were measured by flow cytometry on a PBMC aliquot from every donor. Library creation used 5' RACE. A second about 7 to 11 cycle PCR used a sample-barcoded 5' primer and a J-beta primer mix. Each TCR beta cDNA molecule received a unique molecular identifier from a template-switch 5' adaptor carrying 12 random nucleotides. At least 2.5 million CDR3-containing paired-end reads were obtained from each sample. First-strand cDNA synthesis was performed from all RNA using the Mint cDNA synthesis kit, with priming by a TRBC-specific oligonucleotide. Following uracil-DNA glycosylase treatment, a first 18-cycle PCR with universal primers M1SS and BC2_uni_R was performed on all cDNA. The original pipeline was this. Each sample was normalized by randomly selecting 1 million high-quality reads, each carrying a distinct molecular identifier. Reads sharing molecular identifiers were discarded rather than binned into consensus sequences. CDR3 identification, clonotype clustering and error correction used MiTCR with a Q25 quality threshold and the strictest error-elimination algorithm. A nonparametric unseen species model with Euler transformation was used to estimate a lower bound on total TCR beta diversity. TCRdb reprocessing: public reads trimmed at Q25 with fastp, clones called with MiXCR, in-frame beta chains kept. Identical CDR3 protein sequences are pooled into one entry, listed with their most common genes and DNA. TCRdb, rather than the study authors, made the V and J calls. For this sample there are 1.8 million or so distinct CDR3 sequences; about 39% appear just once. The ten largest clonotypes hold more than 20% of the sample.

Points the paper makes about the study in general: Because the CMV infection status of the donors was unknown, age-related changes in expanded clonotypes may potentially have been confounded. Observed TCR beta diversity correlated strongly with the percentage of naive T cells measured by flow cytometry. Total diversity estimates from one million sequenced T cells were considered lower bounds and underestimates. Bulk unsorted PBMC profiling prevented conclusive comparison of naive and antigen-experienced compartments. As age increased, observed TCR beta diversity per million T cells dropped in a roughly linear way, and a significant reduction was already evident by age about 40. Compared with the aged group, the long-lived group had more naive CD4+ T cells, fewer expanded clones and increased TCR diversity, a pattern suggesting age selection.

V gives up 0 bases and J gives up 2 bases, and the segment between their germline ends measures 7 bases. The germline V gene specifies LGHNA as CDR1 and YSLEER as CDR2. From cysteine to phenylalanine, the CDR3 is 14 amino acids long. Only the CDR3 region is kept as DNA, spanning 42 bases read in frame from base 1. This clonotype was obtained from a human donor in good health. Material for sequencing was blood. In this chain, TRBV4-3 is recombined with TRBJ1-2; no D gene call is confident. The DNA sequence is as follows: TGCGCCAGCAGCCAAGAGATGGGGAACTATGGCTACACCTTC. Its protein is CASSQEMGNYGYTF.